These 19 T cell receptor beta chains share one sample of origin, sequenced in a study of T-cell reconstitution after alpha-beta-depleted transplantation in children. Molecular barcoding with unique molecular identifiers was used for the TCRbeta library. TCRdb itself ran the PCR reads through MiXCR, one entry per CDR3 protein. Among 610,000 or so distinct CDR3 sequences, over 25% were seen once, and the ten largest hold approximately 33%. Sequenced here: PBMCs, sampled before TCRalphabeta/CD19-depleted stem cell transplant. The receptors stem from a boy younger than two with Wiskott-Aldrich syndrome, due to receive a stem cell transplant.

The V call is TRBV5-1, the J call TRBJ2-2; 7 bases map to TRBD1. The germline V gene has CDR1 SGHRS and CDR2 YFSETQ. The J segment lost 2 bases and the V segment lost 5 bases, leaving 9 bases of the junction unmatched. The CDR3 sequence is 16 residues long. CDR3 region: CASRLTAGGNTGELFF. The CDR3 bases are TGCGCCAGCAGACTTACGGCAGGGGGTAACACCGGGGAGCTGTTTTTT.

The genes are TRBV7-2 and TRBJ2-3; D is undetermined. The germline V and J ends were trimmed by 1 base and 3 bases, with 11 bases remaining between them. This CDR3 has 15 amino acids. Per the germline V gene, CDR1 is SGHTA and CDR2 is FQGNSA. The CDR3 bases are TGTGCCAGCAGCTTAGTCCGGCGTCGGACAGATACGCAGTATTTT. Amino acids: CASSLVRRRTDTQYF.

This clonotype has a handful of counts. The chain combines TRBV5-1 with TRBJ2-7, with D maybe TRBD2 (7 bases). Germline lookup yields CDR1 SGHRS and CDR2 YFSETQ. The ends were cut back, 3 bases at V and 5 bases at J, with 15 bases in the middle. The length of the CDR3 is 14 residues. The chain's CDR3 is CASSYSGAGDEQYF. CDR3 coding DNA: TGCGCCAGCAGCTACTCGGGGGCGGGAGACGAGCAGTACTTC.

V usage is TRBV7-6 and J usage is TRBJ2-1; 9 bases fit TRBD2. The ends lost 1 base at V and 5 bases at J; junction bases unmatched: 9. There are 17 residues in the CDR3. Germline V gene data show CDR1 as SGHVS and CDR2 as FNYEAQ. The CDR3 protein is CASSLGTPGLAHNEQFF. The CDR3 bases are TGTGCCAGCAGCTTAGGGACTCCGGGACTAGCCCACAATGAGCAGTTCTTC.

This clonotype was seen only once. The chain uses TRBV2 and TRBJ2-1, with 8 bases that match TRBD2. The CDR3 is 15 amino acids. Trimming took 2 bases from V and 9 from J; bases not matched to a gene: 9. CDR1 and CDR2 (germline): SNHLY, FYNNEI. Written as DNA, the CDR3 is TGTGCCAGCAGTGAAAATAGCGGGAATATGGTTGAGCAGTTCTTC. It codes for CASSENSGNMVEQFF.

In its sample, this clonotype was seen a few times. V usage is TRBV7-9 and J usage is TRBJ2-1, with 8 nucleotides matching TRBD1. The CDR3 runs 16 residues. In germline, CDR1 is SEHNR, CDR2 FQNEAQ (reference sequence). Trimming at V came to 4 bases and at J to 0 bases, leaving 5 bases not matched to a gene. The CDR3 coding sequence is TGTGCCAGCAGCTCTTGGACAGGGAGCTCCTACAATGAGCAGTTCTTC. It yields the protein CASSSWTGSSYNEQFF.

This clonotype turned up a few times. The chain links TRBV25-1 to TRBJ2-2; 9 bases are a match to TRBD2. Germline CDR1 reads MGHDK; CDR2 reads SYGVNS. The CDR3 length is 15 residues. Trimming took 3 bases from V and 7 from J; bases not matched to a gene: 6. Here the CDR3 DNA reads TGTGCCAGCAGTGACGGGACTAGCTTGAACGGGGAGCTGTTTTTT. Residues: CASSDGTSLNGELFF.

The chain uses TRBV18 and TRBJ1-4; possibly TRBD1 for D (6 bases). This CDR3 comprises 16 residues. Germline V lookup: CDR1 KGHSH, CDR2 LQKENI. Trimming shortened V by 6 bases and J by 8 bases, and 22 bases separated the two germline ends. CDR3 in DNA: TGTGCCAGCTCCCCTCCCTCCGGGACGAGGGGGGAAAAACTGTTTTTT. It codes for CASSPPSGTRGEKLFF.

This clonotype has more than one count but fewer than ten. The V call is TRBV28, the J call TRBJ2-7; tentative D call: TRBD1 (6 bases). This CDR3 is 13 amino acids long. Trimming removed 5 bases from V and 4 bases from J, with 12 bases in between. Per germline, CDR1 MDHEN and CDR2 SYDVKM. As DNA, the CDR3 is TGTGCCAGCAGTCCCCGGGACATATACGAGCAGTACTTC. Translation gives CASSPRDIYEQYF. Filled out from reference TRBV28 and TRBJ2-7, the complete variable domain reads DVKVTQSSRYLVKRTGEKVFLECVQDMDHENMFWYRQDPGLGLRLIYFSYDVKMKEKGDIPEGYSVSREKKERFSLILESASTNQTSMYLCASSPRDIYEQYFGPGTRLTVT.

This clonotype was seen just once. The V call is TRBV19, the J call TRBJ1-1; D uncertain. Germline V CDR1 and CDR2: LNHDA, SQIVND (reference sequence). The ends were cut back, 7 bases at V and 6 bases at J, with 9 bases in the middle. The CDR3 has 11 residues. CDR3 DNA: TGTGCCAGTATGACGTGGGCTGAAGCTTTCTTT. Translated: CASMTWAEAFF.

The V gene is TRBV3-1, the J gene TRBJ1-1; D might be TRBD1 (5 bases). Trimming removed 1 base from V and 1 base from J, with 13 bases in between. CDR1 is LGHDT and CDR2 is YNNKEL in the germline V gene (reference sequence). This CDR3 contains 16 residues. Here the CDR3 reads CASSQATADTNTEAFF. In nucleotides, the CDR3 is TGTGCCAGCAGCCAAGCGACAGCTGATACGAACACTGAAGCTTTCTTT.

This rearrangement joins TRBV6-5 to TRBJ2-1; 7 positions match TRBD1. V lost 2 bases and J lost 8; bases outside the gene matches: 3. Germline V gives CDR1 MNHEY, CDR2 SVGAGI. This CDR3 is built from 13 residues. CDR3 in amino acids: CASSYTTGYEQFF. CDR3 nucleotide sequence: TGTGCCAGCAGTTACACGACAGGGTATGAGCAGTTCTTC.

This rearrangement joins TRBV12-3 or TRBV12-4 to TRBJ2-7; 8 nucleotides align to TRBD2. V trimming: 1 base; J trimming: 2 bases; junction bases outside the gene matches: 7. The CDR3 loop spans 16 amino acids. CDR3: CASSLVLAETAYEQYF. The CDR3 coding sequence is TGTGCCAGCAGTTTAGTACTAGCGGAGACCGCCTACGAGCAGTACTTC.

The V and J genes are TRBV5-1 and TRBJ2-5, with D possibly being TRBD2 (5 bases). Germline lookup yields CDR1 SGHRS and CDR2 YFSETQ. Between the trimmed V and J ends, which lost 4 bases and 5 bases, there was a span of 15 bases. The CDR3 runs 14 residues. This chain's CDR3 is CASSVGFTGETQYF. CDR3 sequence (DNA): TGCGCCAGCAGCGTCGGATTTACGGGGGAGACCCAGTACTTC.

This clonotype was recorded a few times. The CDR3 sequence: CSVVPGVRAKNIQYF. DNA for the CDR3: TGCAGCGTTGTTCCAGGGGTACGGGCCAAAAACATTCAGTACTTC. The chain links TRBV29-1 to TRBJ2-4; TRBD1 might be the D (6 bases). Germline V gene data show CDR1 as SQVTM and CDR2 as ANQGSEA. This CDR3 comprises 15 residues. The ends were cut back, 4 bases at V and 1 base at J, with 14 bases in the middle.

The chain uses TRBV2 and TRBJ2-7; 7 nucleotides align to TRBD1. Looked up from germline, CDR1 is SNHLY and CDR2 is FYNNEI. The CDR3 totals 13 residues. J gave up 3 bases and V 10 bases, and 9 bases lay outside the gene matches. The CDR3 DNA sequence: TGTGCCACTGCGGACAGGCAGGACTACGAGCAGTACTTC. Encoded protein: CATADRQDYEQYF.

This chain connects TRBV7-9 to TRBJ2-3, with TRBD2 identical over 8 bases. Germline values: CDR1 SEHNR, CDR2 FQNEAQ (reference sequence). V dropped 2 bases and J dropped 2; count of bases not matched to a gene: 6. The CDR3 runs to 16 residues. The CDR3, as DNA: TGTGCCAGCAGCTTAACGGGAGGGCCGTCCACAGATACGCAGTATTTT. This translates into CASSLTGGPSTDTQYF.

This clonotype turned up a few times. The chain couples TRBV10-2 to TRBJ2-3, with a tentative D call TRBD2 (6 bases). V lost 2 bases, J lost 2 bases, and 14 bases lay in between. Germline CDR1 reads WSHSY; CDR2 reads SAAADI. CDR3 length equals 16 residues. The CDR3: CASSERRDLFTDTQYF. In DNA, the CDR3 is TGCGCCAGCAGTGAGAGGCGGGACCTCTTCACAGATACGCAGTATTTT.

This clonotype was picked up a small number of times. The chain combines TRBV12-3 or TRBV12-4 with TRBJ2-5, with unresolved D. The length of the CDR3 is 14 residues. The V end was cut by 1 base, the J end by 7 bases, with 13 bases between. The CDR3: CASSLESGLGTQYF. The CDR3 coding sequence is TGTGCCAGCAGTTTAGAATCTGGTTTGGGGACCCAGTACTTC.